The entry below describes one TCR beta chain. The protocol was immunoSEQ multiplex PCR, while the TCRdb copy is restricted to in-frame clones and leaves out a portion. The table records around 71,000 clones, roughly three quarters of them present only once. This entry belongs to a study of radiotherapy plus CTLA-4 blockade in lung cancer. Germline V CDR1 and CDR2: MNHEY, SMNVEV (reference sequence). This CDR3 contains 15 residues. V was trimmed by 0 bases and J by 5 bases, leaving 10 bases between them. This chain links TRBV27 with TRBJ1-4; no clear D. Sequenced material: peripheral blood, taken from a patient treated with radiotherapy plus ipilimumab. This TCR was sampled from a human donor with non-small cell lung cancer whose response to radiotherapy plus ipilimumab could not be evaluated. Some clones in this sample may be carry-over from other donors' samples. The CDR3 coding sequence is TGTGCCAGCAGTTTATCAGCGATTCCAAATGAAAAACTGTTTTTT. This gives the protein CASSLSAIPNEKLFF.